This T cell receptor beta chain emerged from a study of cytomegalovirus exposure and HLA in healthy donors. Germline values: CDR1 GTSNPN, CDR2 SVGIG (reference sequence). Trimming left V 4 bases short and J 8 bases short, with 26 bases between. The CDR3 spans 16 residues. Vbeta (60) and Jbeta (13) primers were used in the PCR. Sequencing was performed with immunoSEQ multiplex PCR; in TCRdb, only in-frame clones are kept and a portion is missing. Of 100,000 to 150,000 clones in the sample, approximately 60% were seen once. This clone turned up a few times. The sequencing input was PBMCs. The clonotype comes from a woman aged 40-49 years in good health and CMV-seronegative. The rearrangement links TRBV30 to TRBJ1-2; TRBD1 is a possible D gene (6 bases). This CDR3 is CAWIPSGTNNRLGYTF. The CDR3 DNA reads TGTGCCTGGATCCCTTCCGGGACAAATAACCGATTGGGCTACACCTTC.